The clone carrying this T cell receptor (beta chain) was observed once. The entry originates in a study of blood T cell repertoires in COVID-19. Study-level background: Acute and convalescent COVID-19 specimens originated in the United States, Italy and Spain.

The repertoire was sequenced with immunoSEQ multiplex PCR; TCRdb's copy has only in-frame clones and lacks some. This sample has 70,000 to 100,000 clones; 88% occur once, and the top ten carry around 4.5%. The receptor's source is a woman older than 75 with active COVID-19. The sequenced material came from peripheral blood.

Written as DNA, the CDR3 is TGTGCCAGCTCACCACTACACCAGACCCAGTACTTC. Translation gives CASSPLHQTQYF. The V gene is TRBV18, the J gene TRBJ2-5; D unresolved. There are 12 residues in the CDR3. Trimming took off 1 base at V and 6 bases at J, with 6 bases between the two ends. Germline V gene lookup returns CDR1 KGHSH and CDR2 LQKENI.